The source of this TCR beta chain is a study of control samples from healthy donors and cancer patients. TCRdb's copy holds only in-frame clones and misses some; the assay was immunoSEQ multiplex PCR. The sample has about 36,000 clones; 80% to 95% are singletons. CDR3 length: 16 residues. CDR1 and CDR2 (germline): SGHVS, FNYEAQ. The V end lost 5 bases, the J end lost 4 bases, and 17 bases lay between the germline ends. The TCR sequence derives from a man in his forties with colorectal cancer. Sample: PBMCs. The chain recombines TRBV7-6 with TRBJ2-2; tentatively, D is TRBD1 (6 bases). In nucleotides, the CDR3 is TGTGCCAGCAGCACAAACCCAGGGGCGGGCACCGGGGAGCTGTTTTTT. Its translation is CASSTNPGAGTGELFF. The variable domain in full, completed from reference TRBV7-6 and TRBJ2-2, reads GAGVSQSPRYKVTKRGQDVALRCDPISGHVSLYWYRQALGQGPEFLTYFNYEAQQDKSGLPNDRFSAERPEGSISTLTIQRTEQRDSAMYRCASSTNPGAGTGELFFGEGSRLTVL.